These 5 T cell receptor beta chains were all obtained from the same sample, sequenced in a study of cytomegalovirus exposure and HLA in healthy donors. The PCR contained 60 Vbeta and 13 Jbeta primers. TCRdb's copy holds only in-frame clones and misses some; the assay was immunoSEQ multiplex PCR. The repertoire has about 120,000 clones, 60% to 85% of them found once; the top ten carry approximately 2.6%. The source material was PBMCs. The receptors derive from a female donor in good health and CMV-seronegative.

The CDR3 loop is CASSQDKGPYEQYF. In DNA form, the CDR3 reads TGTGCCAGCAGCCAAGATAAGGGGCCCTACGAGCAGTACTTC. The chain is built from TRBV4-2 and TRBJ2-7, with a tentative D call TRBD1 (5 bases). V was cut by 0 bases and J by 2 bases, with 8 bases left in between. Looked up from germline, CDR1 is LGHNA and CDR2 is YNFKEQ. CDR3 length equals 14 residues.

The chain employs TRBV9 and TRBJ2-7, with D tentatively TRBD2 (5 bases). CDR1 and CDR2 from the germline V gene are SGDLS and YYNGEE. The CDR3 sequence is 14 residues long. Trimming cost V 0 bases and J 2 bases, with 9 bases left between them. The DNA for the CDR3 is TGTGCCAGCAGCGTAGGAGGAGGCCCCTACGAGCAGTACTTC. It specifies CASSVGGGPYEQYF. Using reference TRBV9 and TRBJ2-7 for the parts outside the CDR3, the full variable domain is DSGVTQTPKHLITATGQRVTLRCSPRSGDLSVYWYQQSLDQGLQFLIQYYNGEERAKGNILERFSAQQFPDLHSELNLSSLELGDSALYFCASSVGGGPYEQYFGPGTRLTVT.

The V call is TRBV4-1, the J call TRBJ1-2; maybe TRBD1 (6 bases). Deletions cut 0 bases from V and 4 bases from J, with 12 bases between. Germline V CDR1 and CDR2: MGHRA, YSYEKL. This CDR3 is 15 amino acids long. CDR3 sequence: CASSQDDDRSYGYTF. CDR3 bases: TGCGCCAGCAGCCAAGACGACGACAGGTCCTATGGCTACACCTTC.

This clone turned up a few times. The chain uses TRBV6-5 and TRBJ1-2; 8 bases are a match to TRBD1. The germline V gene has CDR1 MNHEY and CDR2 SVGAGI. The CDR3 runs 13 residues. With 6 bases clipped from V and 5 bases from J, the junction kept 5 bases outside the gene matches. Here the CDR3 DNA reads TGTGCCAGCAGACCGGGACAGGTATATGGCTACACCTTC. Its translation: CASRPGQVYGYTF.

This rearrangement joins TRBV9 to TRBJ1-4, with D tentatively TRBD1 (6 bases). The CDR3 extends over 16 amino acids. Germline V gene sequence: CDR1 SGDLS, CDR2 YYNGEE. Trimming shortened V by 2 bases and J by 8 bases, and 19 bases separated the two germline ends. The CDR3 loop is CASSVGVGAGQEKLFF. CDR3 nucleotide sequence: TGTGCCAGCAGCGTGGGAGTCGGGGCAGGACAGGAAAAACTGTTTTTT.